The present TCR beta chain was sequenced within a study of radiotherapy plus CTLA-4 blockade in lung cancer. CDR1 and CDR2 from the germline V gene are MDHEN and SYDVKM. The CDR3 length is 14 residues. V lost 7 bases to trimming and J lost 4 bases, with 16 bases between them. This clone was seen just once. Only in-frame clones appear in the TCRdb table, and some are missing; sequencing was by immunoSEQ multiplex PCR. The table shows over 80,000 clones, with 83% occurring only once. The chain employs TRBV28 and TRBJ1-2; D is uncertain. Specimen: peripheral blood, collected from a patient treated with radiotherapy plus ipilimumab. The receptor comes from a human donor with non-small cell lung cancer who had stable disease on radiotherapy plus ipilimumab. CDR3 loop: CASMFNTPPYGYTF. In DNA form, the CDR3 reads TGTGCCAGCATGTTTAACACACCCCCCTATGGCTACACCTTC.